One sample yielded the 30 T cell receptor beta chains listed below, sequenced in a study of blood T cells in healthy people across ages. Through a sample-barcoded 5' primer and a J-beta primer mix, a second PCR was run for 7 to 11 cycles. MiXCR, applied by TCRdb to the 5' RACE reads, yields one record per CDR3 protein. The data contain some 760,000 distinct CDR3 sequences, more than 20% of them singletons. These data are also associated with another study on T cells of mothers and their children.

Sequences were obtained from blood. These TCRs come from a boy aged 5 to 17 in good health.

This clonotype appeared a few times. V and J are TRBV6-6 and TRBJ2-1; D is undetermined. The CDR3 sequence is 12 residues long. The V gene's germline CDR1 is MNHNY and CDR2 SVGAGI (reference sequence). Trimming shortened V by 0 bases and J by 8 bases, and 5 bases separated the two germline ends. The DNA for the CDR3 is TGTGCCAGCAGTTACTCCGGCTATGAGCAGTTCTTC. Translated: CASSYSGYEQFF.

The sample holds a few counts of this clonotype. V usage is TRBV5-1 and J usage is TRBJ2-5; no reliable D call. CDR1 SGHRS and CDR2 YFSETQ come from the germline V gene. V lost 3 bases, J lost 5 bases, and 14 bases lay in between. The CDR3 sequence is 14 residues long. For the CDR3, the DNA is TGCGCCAGCAGCTCAGCTCCCCCTGGGGAGACCCAGTACTTC. It encodes CASSSAPPGETQYF.

This chain connects TRBV28 to TRBJ1-1; 8 bases agree with TRBD1. V shed 3 bases and J 5 bases; nucleotides not matched to a gene: 8. The CDR3 has 15 residues. CDR1 is MDHEN, CDR2 SYDVKM, per germline. CDR3 region: CASSFRGLLGTEAFF. The CDR3, as DNA: TGTGCCAGCAGTTTCAGGGGGCTGCTTGGAACTGAAGCTTTCTTT.

There are a few counts of this clonotype. The chain uses TRBV28 and TRBJ2-4; TRBD2 is a possible D gene (6 bases). Germline CDR1 reads MDHEN; CDR2 reads SYDVKM. Trimming cost V 5 bases and J 4 bases, with 21 bases left between them. The CDR3 sequence is 17 residues long. The chain's CDR3 is CASSAIPGRELKNIQYF. The DNA for the CDR3 is TGTGCCAGCAGTGCTATCCCGGGCCGGGAGCTAAAAAACATTCAGTACTTC. The full variable domain, completed using reference TRBV28 and TRBJ2-4, is DVKVTQSSRYLVKRTGEKVFLECVQDMDHENMFWYRQDPGLGLRLIYFSYDVKMKEKGDIPEGYSVSREKKERFSLILESASTNQTSMYLCASSAIPGRELKNIQYFGAGTRLSVL.

The chain employs TRBV20-1 and TRBJ2-3; the D gene is possibly TRBD1 (6 bases). Trimming removed 3 bases at V and 10 bases at J, with 23 bases between. Germline V lookup: CDR1 DFQATT, CDR2 SNEGSKA (reference sequence). The CDR3 is 15 residues long. Here the CDR3 reads CSARGTGQGGDPQYF. In DNA form, the CDR3 reads TGCAGTGCTAGGGGGACGGGGCAAGGGGGTGATCCGCAGTATTTT.

The genes are TRBV18 and TRBJ1-2, with 7 bases lining up with TRBD1. V was pared by 3 bases and J by 0 bases, with 7 bases of the junction left unmatched. Looked up from germline, CDR1 is KGHSH and CDR2 is LQKENI. This CDR3 has 16 residues. The chain's CDR3 is CASSPTGLESNYGYTF. The CDR3 DNA reads TGTGCCAGCTCACCGACAGGGTTGGAATCTAACTATGGCTACACCTTC.

The chain combines TRBV11-2 with TRBJ1-1, with 7 bases fitting TRBD1. CDR1 is SGHAT, CDR2 FQNNGV, per germline. This CDR3 is built from 14 residues. The junction had 8 bases not matched to a gene; V was cut back by 10 bases and J by 0 bases. CDR3 amino acids: CATESTGLNTEAFF. CDR3 nucleotide sequence: TGTGCCACCGAATCGACAGGGCTGAACACTGAAGCTTTCTTT. Supplemented by reference TRBV11-2 and TRBJ1-1, the full variable domain reads EAGVAQSPRYKIIEKRQSVAFWCNPISGHATLYWYQQILGQGPKLLIQFQNNGVVDDSQLPKDRFSAERLKGVDSTLKIQPAKLEDSAVYLCATESTGLNTEAFFGQGTRLTVV.

There are a few counts of this clonotype. The V and J genes are TRBV2 and TRBJ1-4; D might be TRBD1 (6 bases). CDR3 size: 14 residues. The V gene lost 8 bases and the J gene lost 4 bases, with 14 bases spanning the gap. Germline V lookup: CDR1 SNHLY, CDR2 FYNNEI. This CDR3 reads CASLSGAVNEKLFF. DNA for the CDR3: TGTGCCAGCCTGTCAGGGGCCGTTAATGAAAAACTGTTTTTT. The full variable domain, with the rest looked up from reference TRBV2 and TRBJ1-4, is EPEVTQTPSHQVTQMGQEVILRCVPISNHLYFYWYRQILGQKVEFLVSFYNNEISEKSEIFDDQFSVERPDGSNFTLKIRSTKLEDSAMYFCASLSGAVNEKLFFGSGTQLSVL.

The chain links TRBV2 to TRBJ1-2, with D tentatively TRBD1 (6 bases). Germline CDR1 reads SNHLY; CDR2 reads FYNNEI. V lost 3 bases to trimming and J lost 6 bases, with 14 bases between them. This CDR3 contains 14 residues. CDR3 loop: CASSDGGLVDGYTF. The CDR3 coding sequence is TGTGCCAGCAGTGACGGGGGGCTTGTCGATGGCTACACCTTC. Full variable domain (rest looked up from reference TRBV2 and TRBJ1-2): EPEVTQTPSHQVTQMGQEVILRCVPISNHLYFYWYRQILGQKVEFLVSFYNNEISEKSEIFDDQFSVERPDGSNFTLKIRSTKLEDSAMYFCASSDGGLVDGYTFGSGTRLTVV.

The chain links TRBV20-1 to TRBJ1-2; D is ambiguous. The germline V gene encodes CDR1 DFQATT and CDR2 SNEGSKA (reference sequence). V was pared by 6 bases and J by 0 bases, with 14 bases between. CDR3 length: 14 residues. The CDR3 reads CSAEGRFANYGYTF. The CDR3 DNA follows: TGCAGTGCCGAAGGACGGTTTGCTAACTATGGCTACACCTTC.

The CDR3 nucleotides read TGTGCCAGCAGCCAGGTTGGGTGGAACACTGAAGCTTTCTTT. Translated: CASSQVGWNTEAFF. This chain joins TRBV3-1 and TRBJ1-1; no firm D call. This CDR3 contains 14 residues. Trimming cost V 3 bases and J 1 base, with 9 bases left between them. Per germline, CDR1 LGHDT and CDR2 YNNKEL (reference sequence).

J is TRBJ1-4 and V is TRBV2, with D unclear. Germline CDR1 reads SNHLY; CDR2 reads FYNNEI. Trimming removed 1 base from V and 3 bases from J, with 12 bases in between. The CDR3 is made up of 16 amino acids. The DNA of the CDR3 is TGTGCCAGCAGTGAAGTCGGCACCCCGCCTAATGAAAAACTGTTTTTT. This codes for CASSEVGTPPNEKLFF.

The CDR3 DNA sequence: TGTGCCAGCAGTTTACGGTACCCCTACGAGCAGTACTTC. Amino acid sequence: CASSLRYPYEQYF. The chain employs TRBV12-3 or TRBV12-4 and TRBJ2-5, with D unresolved. The end of the DNA is better explained by TRBJ2-7, so the J call may be wrong. There are 13 residues in the CDR3.

V is TRBV10-1 and J is TRBJ2-3, with D perhaps TRBD1 or TRBD2 (5 bases each). The CDR3 covers 16 residues. Germline V gene sequence: CDR1 WNHNN, CDR2 SYGVQD (reference sequence). V lost 5 bases, J lost 2 bases, and 17 bases lay in between. CDR3 loop: CASSRSIGGDTDTQYF. The CDR3 DNA reads as TGCGCCAGCAGTCGAAGTATTGGGGGTGACACAGATACGCAGTATTTT.

This rearrangement joins TRBV7-2 to TRBJ2-2, with D perhaps TRBD1 (5 bases). CDR1 and CDR2 (germline): SGHTA, FQGNSA. The CDR3 totals 14 residues. V was clipped by 7 bases and J by 6 bases, with 15 bases between them. The CDR3 DNA sequence: TGTGCCAGCATCGGCAGGGAATTTCCCGGGGAGCTGTTTTTT. Translating gives CASIGREFPGELFF.

The rearrangement uses TRBV3-1 and TRBJ2-5, with D possibly matching TRBD2 (5 bases). Judging by the DNA end, TRBJ2-1 fits better; the J call may be wrong. CDR1 and CDR2 (germline): LGHDT, YNNKEL (reference sequence). The length of the CDR3 is 12 residues. The CDR3 region is CASGRAFNEQFF. As DNA, the CDR3 is TGTGCCAGCGGGCGGGCGTTCAATGAGCAGTTCTTC.

This clonotype was detected only once. One end of the junction does not line up with germline, which may come from a read error. The V call is TRBV5-1, the J call TRBJ2-2; D possibly corresponds to TRBD2 (5 bases). Germline V gives CDR1 SGHRS, CDR2 YFSETQ. The CDR3 is made up of 12 amino acids. CDR3 sequence reads: CASSFYTGEPFF. Here the CDR3 DNA reads TGCGCCAGCAGCTTCTACACCGGGGAGCCGTTTTTT.

The chain carries TRBV7-9 and TRBJ1-2; D gene unclear. The CDR3 has 13 amino acids. V was pared by 5 bases and J by 6 bases, with 13 bases between. Germline V gives CDR1 SEHNR, CDR2 FQNEAQ (reference sequence). The CDR3: CASSMGSVNGYTF. CDR3 coding DNA: TGTGCCAGCAGCATGGGCTCCGTCAATGGCTACACCTTC.

The chain has TRBV28 and TRBJ2-7; 8 nucleotides line up with TRBD1. V lost 3 bases and J lost 2; bases outside the gene matches: 6. The CDR3 totals 15 residues. Germline CDR1 reads MDHEN; CDR2 reads SYDVKM. CDR3 protein: CASSLATGAPYEQYF. In nucleotides, the CDR3 is TGTGCCAGCAGTTTGGCGACAGGGGCCCCCTACGAGCAGTACTTC.

A remark on this clonotype: Since a much larger clone is just one base distant, this may be a read error. The rearrangement uses TRBV6-1 and TRBJ2-1, with 7 bases matching TRBD2. Germline values: CDR1 MNHNS, CDR2 SASEGT. The CDR3 runs to 14 residues. V dropped 3 bases and J dropped 8; count of bases not matched to a gene: 7. This chain's CDR3 is CASSDYGRCDEQFF. CDR3 sequence (DNA): TGTGCCAGCAGTGATTACGGGAGGTGCGATGAGCAGTTCTTC.

This chain uses TRBV9 with TRBJ2-7; either TRBD1 or TRBD2 may supply D (6 bases each). Per germline, CDR1 SGDLS and CDR2 YYNGEE. Trimming took off 0 bases at V and 6 bases at J, with 13 bases between the two ends. The CDR3 has 14 amino acids. The CDR3 region has the DNA TGTGCCAGCAGCGTAGGTGGGGGGACAAGCGAGCAGTACTTC. This translates into CASSVGGGTSEQYF. Complete variable domain (other parts from reference TRBV9 and TRBJ2-7): DSGVTQTPKHLITATGQRVTLRCSPRSGDLSVYWYQQSLDQGLQFLIQYYNGEERAKGNILERFSAQQFPDLHSELNLSSLELGDSALYFCASSVGGGTSEQYFGPGTRLTVT.

A word on this clonotype: Germline and junction disagree at one end, which may indicate a read error. The chain has TRBV29-1 and TRBJ2-5, with 9 positions matching TRBD2. CDR1 and CDR2 (germline): SQVTM, ANQGSEA. The CDR3 has 13 residues. Written as DNA, the CDR3 is TGCAGCGTAGCTAGCGGGATTAGAGAGGCCCAGTACTTC. Protein: CSVASGIREAQYF.

The genes are TRBV24-1 and TRBJ2-1; D is unclear. The DNA end is a closer match to TRBJ2-5, so the J assignment may be wrong. CDR3 length equals 14 residues. The germline V gene encodes CDR1 KGHDR and CDR2 SFDVKD. This chain's CDR3 is CATSDLISQETQYF. The CDR3 nucleotides read TGTGCCACCAGTGATTTGATATCTCAAGAGACCCAGTACTTC.

This clonotype was seen a handful of times. The chain employs TRBV6-1 and TRBJ1-5, with D perhaps TRBD1 (5 bases). Germline-derived CDR1 and CDR2 are MNHNS and SASEGT. The CDR3 extends over 15 amino acids. The V end lost 1 base, the J end lost 5 bases, and 12 bases lay between the germline ends. CDR3 sequence reads: CASSEGTQGYQPQHF. The CDR3 DNA follows: TGTGCCAGCAGTGAAGGGACGCAGGGTTATCAGCCCCAGCATTTT.

The chain uses TRBV18 and TRBJ1-1; TRBD1 might be the D (6 bases). CDR1 and CDR2 from the germline V gene are KGHSH and LQKENI. Trimming shortened V by 3 bases and J by 3 bases, and 11 bases separated the two germline ends. The CDR3 sequence is 14 residues long. The CDR3 here is CASSPTDRYTEAFF. The DNA for the CDR3 is TGTGCCAGCTCACCGACGGACAGATACACTGAAGCTTTCTTT. The full variable domain, in which reference TRBV18 and TRBJ1-1 provide the parts outside the CDR3, is NAGVMQNPRHLVRRRGQEARLRCSPMKGHSHVYWYRQLPEEGLKFMVYLQKENIIDESGMPKERFSAEFPKEGPSILRIQQVVRGDSAAYFCASSPTDRYTEAFFGQGTRLTVV.

This clonotype was counted a few times. V gene TRBV6-5 combines with J gene TRBJ2-7, with TRBD2 matching over 13 bases. The CDR3 runs to 17 residues. Losses at the gene ends were 6 bases for V and 1 base for J; bases not matched to a gene: 9. CDR1 MNHEY and CDR2 SVGAGI come from the germline V gene. The CDR3 DNA reads TGTGCCAGCAGCCGCGGACTAGCGGGAGTAGGTTCCTACGAGCAGTACTTC. Protein product: CASSRGLAGVGSYEQYF.

Only a few counts were recorded for this clonotype. The V gene is TRBV6-5, the J gene TRBJ1-4; the D gene is possibly TRBD1 (5 bases). The CDR3 extends over 16 amino acids. V was clipped by 2 bases and J by 4 bases, with 14 bases between them. The V gene's germline CDR1 is MNHEY and CDR2 SVGAGI. This chain's CDR3 is CASSYRGTGRNEKLFF. The CDR3 DNA follows: TGTGCCAGCAGTTACAGGGGCACAGGCCGTAATGAAAAACTGTTTTTT.

In its sample, this clonotype was seen a few times. The gene calls are TRBV6-6 and TRBJ1-4; 11 nucleotides line up with TRBD1. Germline-derived CDR1 and CDR2 are MNHNY and SVGAGI (reference sequence). Unmatched junction bases numbered 2, after V lost 0 bases and J lost 8 bases. The CDR3 is 15 amino acids. CDR3 sequence reads: CASSYSGQGEEKLFF. In nucleotides, the CDR3 is TGTGCCAGCAGTTACTCGGGACAGGGGGAAGAAAAACTGTTTTTT.

This clonotype turned up a few times. This chain uses TRBV4-3 with TRBJ1-2; D may be TRBD1 (6 bases). V was clipped by 0 bases and J by 4 bases, with 12 bases between them. The germline gives CDR1 LGHNA, CDR2 YSLEER. This CDR3 has 15 amino acids. The CDR3 reads CASSQDARGTYGYTF. The CDR3 nucleotides read TGCGCCAGCAGCCAAGATGCCAGGGGCACCTATGGCTACACCTTC.

There are a few counts of this clonotype. J is TRBJ1-1 and V is TRBV20-1; possibly TRBD1 for D (5 bases). The germline V and J ends were trimmed by 2 bases and 0 bases, with 10 bases remaining between them. The CDR3 covers 14 residues. The germline V gene encodes CDR1 DFQATT and CDR2 SNEGSKA (reference sequence). The CDR3 sequence: CSARSGGMNTEAFF. Written as DNA, the CDR3 is TGCAGTGCTAGATCCGGGGGGATGAACACTGAAGCTTTCTTT.